This paragraph covers one T cell receptor (beta chain) sequence. This clone appeared a single time. Its antigen is currently not known. Base quality data are lacking; no much larger clone is found one base away. V is shortened by 2 bases, J by 1 base, and the region joining them spans 5 bases. The CDR3 covers 14 residues, taking in both the cysteine and the phenylalanine. This entry keeps only the CDR3 DNA: 42 bases, framed from base 1. CDR1 and CDR2, looked up from the germline V gene, are KGHSH and LQKENI. This record belongs to a study of T cells in localized non-small cell lung cancer (dated by TCRdb to about 2020). Study-wide context: The study analyzed T cell repertoires of 236 early-stage NSCLC patients, comparing tumors and uninvolved tumor-adjacent lungs. The cohort was made up of under 250 treatment-naive NSCLC patients whose localized lung tumors had been resected. The mean age of the NSCLC patients was about 62 years, with 130 or so men and 85 to 110 women. Broader findings and caveats from the paper: Uninvolved tumor-adjacent lung showed the highest T cell clonality, higher than tumor, which suggests more focused antigenic responses in the uninvolved tumor-adjacent lung. Because multi-region sequencing of the tumors was not done, intratumor heterogeneity could not be ruled out. Since the design was exploratory, TCR variables were selected using unadjusted p-values with no false-discovery rate correction. A median of 57 of the top 100 tumor clones turned up in the paired uninvolved adjacent lung, and 25 to 35 of those clones also ranked among the top 100 of that same adjacent lung. Longer overall survival was associated with higher T cell density in blood, whereas shorter survival was associated with higher clonality in adjacent lung.

At diagnosis, peripheral blood, uninvolved tumor-adjacent lung and tumor were collected and stored as a combination of fresh-frozen and FFPE material. Blood samples were analyzed as peripheral blood mononuclear cells for TCR repertoire profiling. The immunoSEQ Assay was used to sequence TCR beta CDR3 regions from DNA. From the authors' description of their analysis: T cell density was computed as TCR beta template counts normalized to usable DNA estimated by amplifying housekeeping genes. The preseqR package was used to estimate richness by extrapolating to 400,000 templates for PBMC samples and to 120,000 templates for tissue samples. Clonality was defined by subtracting Pielou's evenness from one. Tissue-enriched TCRs were identified by differential abundance testing using productive amino-acid clonotypes, minimum total count 5 and alpha 0.1. The Jaccard Index and the Morisita Overlap Index were used to quantify repertoire overlap between compartments. GLIPH clustered TCR beta CDR3s with public tetramer-defined viral CDR3s; viral motifs required at least three viral sequences plus V-gene enrichment. The clones in this table, taken by TCRdb from immuneACCESS, are in-frame only. Not every clone is retained; where verified, under half of the shortfall comes from an unresolved V gene, and the cause of the rest is unknown. Clone size and the V and J calls come from that table; the DNA yielded D and trimming. A total of about 79,000 clones appear in this sample, more than 75% of them only once. Jointly, the top ten make up about 20% of the sample.

The specimen was peripheral blood, collected before any cancer treatment. The chain is assembled from TRBV18 and TRBJ2-2, with a tentative D call of TRBD1 or TRBD2, each matching 5 bases. This receptor was identified in a woman aged 40-70 years with stage I squamous cell lung carcinoma. The CDR3 reads CASSPGGNTGELFF. The nucleotides read TGTGCCAGCTCACCAGGGGGGAACACCGGGGAGCTGTTTTTT.